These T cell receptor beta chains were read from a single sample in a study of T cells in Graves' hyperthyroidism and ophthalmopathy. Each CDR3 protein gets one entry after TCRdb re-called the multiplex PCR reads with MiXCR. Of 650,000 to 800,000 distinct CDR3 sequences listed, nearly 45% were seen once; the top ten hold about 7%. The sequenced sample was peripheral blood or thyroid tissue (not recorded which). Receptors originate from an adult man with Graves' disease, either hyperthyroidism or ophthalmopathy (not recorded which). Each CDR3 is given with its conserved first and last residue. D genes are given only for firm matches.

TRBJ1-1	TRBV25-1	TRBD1	CASSGRTGPNTEAFF
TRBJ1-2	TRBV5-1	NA	CASSLDHGAGGYTF
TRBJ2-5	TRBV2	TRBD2	CASSGGLAGVDLLETQYF
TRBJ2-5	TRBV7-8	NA	CASSLLLGPREGQWYF
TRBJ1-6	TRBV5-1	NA	CASSNGTRSPLHF
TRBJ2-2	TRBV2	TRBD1	CASRQGQAGHGELFF
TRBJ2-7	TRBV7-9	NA	CASSARDSDYEQYF
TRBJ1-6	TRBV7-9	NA	CASSSYPQGPLHF
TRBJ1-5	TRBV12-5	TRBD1	CASRFGQGRSANQPQHF
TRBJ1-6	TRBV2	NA	CASSLGEVELNLSPLHF
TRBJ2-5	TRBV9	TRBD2	CASSVEGLAGIETQYF
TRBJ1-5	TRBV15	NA	CATSRDFQGSQPQHF
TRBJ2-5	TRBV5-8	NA	CASSFLRTELRGETQYF
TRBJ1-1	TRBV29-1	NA	CSVDTGSNTEAFF
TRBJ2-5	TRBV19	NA	CASSIRAETQYF
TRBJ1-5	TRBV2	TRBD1	CASSDAPGTGGLIQPQHF
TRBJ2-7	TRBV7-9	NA	CASRGSLSYEQYF
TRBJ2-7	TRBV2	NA	CASNPPGGGSYEQYF
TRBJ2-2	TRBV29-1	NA	CSVDSQPNTGELFF
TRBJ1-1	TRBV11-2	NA	CASSSVLGGGTEAFF
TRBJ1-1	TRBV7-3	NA	CASSQDPGGPEAFF
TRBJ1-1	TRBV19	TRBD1	CASSGGQGTQNTEAFF
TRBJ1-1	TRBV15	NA	CATSRGGVGTEAFF
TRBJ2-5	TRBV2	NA	CASVSGYQETQYF
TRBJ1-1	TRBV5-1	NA	CASKVMVNTEAFF
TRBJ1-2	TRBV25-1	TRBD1	CASSEQQQGLHYGYTF
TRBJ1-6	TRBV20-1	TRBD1	CSARGTGDNSPLHF
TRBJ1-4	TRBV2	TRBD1	CASYGGQGAFNEKLFF
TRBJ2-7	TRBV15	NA	CATSGTRYEQYF
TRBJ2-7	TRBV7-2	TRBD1	CASSLTGAGHEQYF
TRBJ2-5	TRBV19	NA	CASSTPPETQYF
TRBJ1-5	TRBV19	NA	CASTRGNQPQHF
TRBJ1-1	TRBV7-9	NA	CASSLRGTDTEAFF
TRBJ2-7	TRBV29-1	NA	CSVPMGYAQYF
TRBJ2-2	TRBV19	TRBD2	CASSTPGQRGVTGELFF
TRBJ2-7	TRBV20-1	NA	CSARVPVSYEQYF
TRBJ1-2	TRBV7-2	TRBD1	CASSSIIQAGGERDYGYTF
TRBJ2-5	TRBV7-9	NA	CASSPGGGGQPQYF
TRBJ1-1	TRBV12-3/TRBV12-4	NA	CASSPRVTEAFF
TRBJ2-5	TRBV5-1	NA	CASSFPEQETQYF
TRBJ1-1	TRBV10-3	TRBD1	CAISERGQEAFF
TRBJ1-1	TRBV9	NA	CASSARAMNTEAFF
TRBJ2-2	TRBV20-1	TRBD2	CSASWLAGASGELFF
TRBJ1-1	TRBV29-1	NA	CSLEGGRTEAFF
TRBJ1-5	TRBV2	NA	CASSGAGNSNQPQHF
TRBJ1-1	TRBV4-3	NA	CASSPRGAGAEAFF
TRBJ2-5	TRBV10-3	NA	CAISESSSKVQETQYF
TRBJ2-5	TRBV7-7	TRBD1	CASSRDRKETQYF